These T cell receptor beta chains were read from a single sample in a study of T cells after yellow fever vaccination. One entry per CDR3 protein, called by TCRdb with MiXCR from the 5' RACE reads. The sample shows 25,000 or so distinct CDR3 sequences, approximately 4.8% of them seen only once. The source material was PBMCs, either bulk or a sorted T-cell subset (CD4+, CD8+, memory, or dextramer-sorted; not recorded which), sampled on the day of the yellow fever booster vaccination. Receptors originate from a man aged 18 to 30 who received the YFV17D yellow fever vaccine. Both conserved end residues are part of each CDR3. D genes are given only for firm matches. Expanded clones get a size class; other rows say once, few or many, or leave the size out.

CDR3: CASSEPIAGPYNEQFF
DNA: TGTGCCAGCAGCGAGCCCATAGCGGGGCCCTACAATGAGCAGTTCTTC
J: TRBJ2-1
length: 16
size: many
D: TRBD2
V: TRBV7-9

CDR3: CASSDTSLSSYEQYF
DNA: TGTGCCAGCAGTGACACTAGCCTGAGCTCCTACGAGCAGTACTTC
J: TRBJ2-7
length: 15
size: many
D: NA
V: TRBV6-1

CDR3: CASSLRGEWEQFF
DNA: TGCGCCAGCAGCTTACGAGGAGAGTGGGAGCAGTTCTTC
J: TRBJ2-1
length: 13
size: many
D: NA
V: TRBV5-1

CDR3: CSVVSAGYEQYF
DNA: TGCAGCGTTGTGTCGGCCGGCTACGAGCAGTACTTC
J: TRBJ2-7
length: 12
size: NA
D: NA
V: TRBV29-1

CDR3: CASSPAGVSHGYTF
DNA: TGTGCCAGCTCACCGGCAGGTGTCTCGCACGGCTACACCTTC
J: TRBJ1-2
length: 14
size: many
D: NA
V: TRBV18

CDR3: CSARVGGDEQYF
DNA: TGCAGTGCTAGAGTCGGGGGGGACGAGCAGTACTTC
J: TRBJ2-7
length: 12
size: many
D: TRBD2
V: TRBV20-1

CDR3: CASSQDRGGPDTQYF
DNA: TGTGCCAGCAGCCAAGATCGGGGGGGCCCAGATACGCAGTATTTT
J: TRBJ2-3
length: 15
size: medium-sized
D: TRBD2
V: TRBV4-2

CDR3: CASSSNLGRETQYF
DNA: TGTGCCAGCAGCTCCAACCTCGGGAGGGAGACCCAGTACTTC
J: TRBJ2-5
length: 14
size: many
D: TRBD2
V: TRBV5-6

CDR3: CSAREYGTYTGELFF
DNA: TGCAGTGCCAGGGAGTATGGGACTTACACCGGGGAGCTGTTTTTT
J: TRBJ2-2
length: 15
size: many
D: NA
V: TRBV20-1

CDR3: CAIKSGENNEQFF
DNA: TGTGCCATCAAGTCTGGGGAAAACAATGAGCAGTTCTTC
J: TRBJ2-1
length: 13
size: many
D: NA
V: TRBV10-3

CDR3: CASSPRTADTQYF
DNA: TGTGCCAGCAGCCCCAGGACCGCAGATACGCAGTATTTT
J: TRBJ2-3
length: 13
size: many
D: NA
V: TRBV7-9

CDR3: CASSVQAGGQDTQYF
DNA: TGTGCCAGCAGTGTACAAGCGGGGGGGCAAGATACGCAGTATTTT
J: TRBJ2-3
length: 15
size: many
D: TRBD2
V: TRBV6-2/TRBV6-3

CDR3: CASNLGTGGFYGYTF
DNA: TGTGCCAGTAACCTTGGGACAGGGGGCTTCTATGGCTACACCTTC
J: TRBJ1-2
length: 15
size: few
D: TRBD1
V: TRBV19

CDR3: CASSSQGAGDTEAFF
DNA: TGCGCCAGCAGCTCCCAGGGGGCTGGGGACACTGAAGCTTTCTTT
J: TRBJ1-1
length: 15
size: many
D: TRBD1
V: TRBV5-1

CDR3: CATNNGGALDTQYF
DNA: TGTGCCACCAACAATGGGGGGGCCTTAGATACGCAGTATTTT
J: TRBJ2-3
length: 14
size: few
D: NA
V: TRBV10-3

CDR3: CASSQTNSGANVLTF
DNA: TGCGCCAGCAGCCAGACCAACTCTGGGGCCAACGTCCTGACTTTC
J: TRBJ2-6
length: 15
size: many
D: NA
V: TRBV5-1

CDR3: CASSAYNEQFF
DNA: TGTGCCAGCAGCGCATACAATGAGCAGTTCTTC
J: TRBJ2-1
length: 11
size: NA
D: NA
V: TRBV7-2

CDR3: CASSQDGGGVLTDTQYF
DNA: TGCGCCAGCAGCCAAGATGGCGGGGGGGTTCTCACAGATACGCAGTATTTT
J: TRBJ2-3
length: 17
size: many
D: TRBD2
V: TRBV4-3